One and the same sample provided the 29 T cell receptor beta chains below, sequenced in a study of blood T cell repertoires in COVID-19. Sequencing used immunoSEQ multiplex PCR; TCRdb keeps in-frame clones, though not all of them. Counted here are 380,000 or so clones, roughly 77% occurring once; the ten biggest clones make up around 1.1%. The sample comprised peripheral blood. Receptors were obtained from a human donor with acute or convalescent COVID-19. The donor label of this sample is uncertain.

Comments on this clone: One junction end disagrees with the germline gene, perhaps due to a read error. The chain links TRBV30 to TRBJ2-3, with 8 bases aligning to TRBD1. From germline, CDR1 is GTSNPN and CDR2 SVGIG (reference sequence). CDR3 length equals 13 residues. CDR3 region: CAWEPFQGAGGHF. In DNA, the CDR3 is TGTGCCTGGGAGCCCTTTCAGGGGGCGGGTGGGCATTTT.

The chain recombines TRBV28 with TRBJ2-3; the match to TRBD1 covers 8 bases. Trimming removed 2 bases from V and 2 bases from J; junction bases left unmatched: 9. Germline V gene data show CDR1 as MDHEN and CDR2 as SYDVKM. CDR3 size: 17 residues. DNA for the CDR3: TGTGCCAGCAGTTTAATTACAGGGGGGTTTCACACAGATACGCAGTATTTT. This codes for CASSLITGGFHTDTQYF.

This clone occurred once. The gene calls are TRBV6-1 and TRBJ2-5; no definite D call. Trimming stripped 1 base from V and 2 bases from J, with 11 bases between. This CDR3 region has 15 residues. CDR1 is MNHNS and CDR2 is SASEGT in the germline V gene. The CDR3 DNA reads TGTGCCAGCAGTGAAGTCCTAACCCCTCAAGAGACCCAGTACTTC. It is translated as CASSEVLTPQETQYF.

The chain employs TRBV30 and TRBJ1-1; 7 bases line up with TRBD1. The CDR3 runs to 14 residues. The junction had 5 bases not matched to a gene; V was cut back by 0 bases and J by 4 bases. CDR1 and CDR2 (germline): GTSNPN, SVGIG (reference sequence). CDR3 nucleotides: TGTGCCTGGAGTGTATTCCAGGGGGGCACTGAAGCTTTCTTT. Its translation: CAWSVFQGGTEAFF.

The genes are TRBV4-1 and TRBJ2-7; 9 bases map to TRBD2. This CDR3 has 18 amino acids. The junction had 9 bases not matched to a gene; V was cut back by 0 bases and J by 0 bases. Per germline, CDR1 MGHRA and CDR2 YSYEKL. This CDR3 is CASSQDPLAGLSSYEQYF. In DNA, the CDR3 is TGCGCCAGCAGCCAAGATCCCCTAGCGGGGTTGAGCTCCTACGAGCAGTACTTC.

There are a few counts of this clone. The DNA of the CDR3 is TGTGCCTGGAGCGCCAATAGCCTAAGGGGTGAGCAGTTCTTC. This translates into CAWSANSLRGEQFF. V usage is TRBV30 and J usage is TRBJ2-1; D is perhaps TRBD1 (5 bases). V lost 3 bases and J 9 bases, leaving 18 bases between the germline ends. In germline, CDR1 is GTSNPN, CDR2 SVGIG (reference sequence). The CDR3 sequence is 14 residues long.

V and J are TRBV28 and TRBJ1-6, with D possibly TRBD1 on 5 matching bases. Trimming removed 4 bases at V and 6 bases at J, with 13 bases between. Germline V gene lookup returns CDR1 MDHEN and CDR2 SYDVKM. The CDR3 covers 15 residues. The CDR3 is CASSSPGLPNSPLHF. The CDR3 DNA is TGTGCCAGCAGTTCCCCGGGACTGCCTAATTCACCCCTCCACTTT.

The chain employs TRBV5-8 and TRBJ1-4, with 8 bases fitting TRBD1. J was trimmed by 5 bases and V by 0 bases; bases with no gene match: 9. This CDR3 is 17 amino acids long. Germline V lookup: CDR1 SGHTS, CDR2 YDEGEE. CDR3 DNA sequence: TGTGCCAGCAGCTTGGAACAGGGGGTCCGGAGAAATGAAAAACTGTTTTTT. It translates to CASSLEQGVRRNEKLFF.

The J gene is TRBJ1-4, the V gene TRBV30; D is perhaps TRBD1 (5 bases). The CDR3 covers 13 residues. Germline lookup yields CDR1 GTSNPN and CDR2 SVGIG (reference sequence). The V and J ends lost 3 bases and 8 bases respectively, with 13 bases between them. In DNA, the CDR3 is TGTGCCTGGAGCACCCGGACAAGAGAAAAACTGTTTTTT. Translating it yields CAWSTRTREKLFF.

The gene calls are TRBV30 and TRBJ2-7, with D uncertain. The CDR3 extends over 14 amino acids. The germline V gene has CDR1 GTSNPN and CDR2 SVGIG (reference sequence). V lost 8 bases and J lost 3, with 20 bases in between. The CDR3 spells CALEHRYPNYEQYF. The CDR3 bases are TGTGCCCTGGAGCATCGCTATCCCAACTACGAGCAGTACTTC.

This chain joins TRBV19 and TRBJ1-4, with D possibly being TRBD1 (5 bases). The CDR3 has 14 residues. Germline CDR1 LNHDA, CDR2 SQIVND (reference sequence). V dropped 5 bases and J dropped 3 bases, with 10 bases sitting between them. The CDR3 loop is CASSERGPNEKLFF. The CDR3 bases are TGTGCCAGTAGTGAGCGGGGACCTAATGAAAAACTGTTTTTT.

The chain links TRBV6-5 to TRBJ1-2; tentatively, D is TRBD1 (5 bases). This CDR3 contains 14 residues. Trimming took 7 bases from V and 6 from J, leaving 18 bases between them. The V gene's germline CDR1 is MNHEY and CDR2 SVGAGI. CDR3 region: CASTPWGRGNGYTF. The CDR3 nucleotides are TGTGCCAGCACTCCCTGGGGGAGGGGTAATGGCTACACCTTC.

With regard to this clone: The sample carries other DNA sequences with the same CDR3. The V and J genes are TRBV5-1 and TRBJ1-2; 9 bases align to TRBD1. This CDR3 is 15 amino acids long. In germline, CDR1 is SGHRS, CDR2 YFSETQ. V shed 4 bases and J 2 bases; nucleotides not matched to a gene: 6. In DNA, the CDR3 is TGCGCCAGCAGCCTTACCGGGACAGGGAACTATGGCTACACCTTC. It specifies CASSLTGTGNYGYTF.

The chain is built from TRBV6-1 and TRBJ1-5; 9 nucleotides agree with TRBD1. This CDR3 is built from 15 residues. V was clipped by 3 bases and J by 7 bases; unmatched bases: 7. Germline CDR1 is MNHNS and CDR2 is SASEGT. CDR3 DNA sequence: TGTGCCAGCAGTGAGGGACAGGGCAGCGGGCAGCCCCAGCATTTT. Translated, it gives CASSEGQGSGQPQHF.

The CDR3 DNA reads as TGCGCCAGCAGCTTGGATGGGGCCCTATACTACGAGCAGTACTTC. It specifies CASSLDGALYYEQYF. The chain couples TRBV5-1 to TRBJ2-7, with D possibly matching TRBD1 (5 bases). The germline gives CDR1 SGHRS, CDR2 YFSETQ. Trimming took 0 bases from V and 3 from J, leaving 13 bases between them. The CDR3 length is 15 residues. Drawing the rest from reference TRBV5-1 and TRBJ2-7, the complete variable domain is KAGVTQTPRYLIKTRGQQVTLSCSPISGHRSVSWYQQTPGQGLQFLFEYFSETQRNKGNFPGRFSGRQFSNSRSEMNVSTLELGDSALYLCASSLDGALYYEQYFGPGTRLTVT.

J is TRBJ2-2 and V is TRBV6-5; 8 bases agree with TRBD2. CDR3 length: 15 residues. CDR1 and CDR2 (germline): MNHEY, SVGAGI. V shed 2 bases, J shed 4 bases, and the junction held 3 bases outside the gene matches. Written as DNA, the CDR3 is TGTGCCAGCAGTTACGGAAGCGGGGGCACCGGGGAGCTGTTTTTT. It codes for CASSYGSGGTGELFF.

V gene TRBV30 combines with J gene TRBJ2-2; 7 nucleotides line up with TRBD2. J was trimmed by 5 bases and V by 3 bases; bases with no gene match: 9. Germline values: CDR1 GTSNPN, CDR2 SVGIG (reference sequence). CDR3 length: 15 residues. For the CDR3, the DNA is TGTGCCTGGAGGTCCCGCGGGAGAGGAACCGGGGAGCTGTTTTTT. Its translation: CAWRSRGRGTGELFF.

The chain employs TRBV7-9 and TRBJ2-7; TRBD1 aligns across 8 bases. Trimming took 3 bases from V and 6 from J; bases not matched to a gene: 7. Germline V lookup: CDR1 SEHNR, CDR2 FQNEAQ (reference sequence). The CDR3 has 14 residues. The CDR3 region has the DNA TGTGCCAGCAGCTTCACCTCACAGGGGGGCGAGCAGTACTTC. This encodes CASSFTSQGGEQYF.

The chain recombines TRBV27 with TRBJ2-2; D is perhaps TRBD1 (6 bases). The CDR3 extends over 16 amino acids. Germline V gene sequence: CDR1 MNHEY, CDR2 SMNVEV (reference sequence). V gave up 6 bases and J gave up 0 bases, with 14 bases separating them. The CDR3 protein is CASREPGVSNTGELFF. DNA of the CDR3: TGTGCCAGCAGGGAACCAGGGGTCTCGAACACCGGGGAGCTGTTTTTT.

The chain links TRBV12-3 or TRBV12-4 to TRBJ2-1, with D uncertain. Trimming stripped 3 bases from V and 8 bases from J, with 11 bases between. CDR3 length equals 13 residues. The CDR3 spells CASSFLLGDEQFF. CDR3 coding DNA: TGTGCCAGCAGTTTCCTGCTAGGCGATGAGCAGTTCTTC.

This chain links TRBV19 with TRBJ2-1, with 10 bases aligning to TRBD1. Trimming removed 7 bases from V and 9 bases from J; junction bases left unmatched: 6. CDR1 LNHDA and CDR2 SQIVND come from the germline V gene (reference sequence). CDR3 length equals 13 residues. CDR3 sequence: CASKGTGVGEQFF. CDR3 DNA: TGTGCCAGTAAAGGGACAGGGGTGGGTGAGCAGTTCTTC.

This chain connects TRBV20-1 to TRBJ2-5, with TRBD2 matching 9 bases. The V segment lost 3 bases and the J segment 4 bases; nucleotides outside the gene matches: 15. Germline CDR1 and CDR2: DFQATT and SNEGSKA (reference sequence). The CDR3 has 17 amino acids. The CDR3 loop reads CSASPISGRRLGETQYF. DNA for the CDR3: TGCAGTGCTAGTCCCATTAGCGGGAGAAGGCTCGGAGAGACCCAGTACTTC.

The rearrangement uses TRBV6-6 and TRBJ2-6; D remains unclear. Trimming shortened V by 2 bases and J by 0 bases, and 8 bases separated the two germline ends. CDR3 size: 16 residues. The germline V gene has CDR1 MNHNY and CDR2 SVGAGI (reference sequence). The CDR3 nucleotides are TGTGCCAGCAGTTACCCCGAGCGCTCTGGGGCCAACGTCCTGACTTTC. As protein: CASSYPERSGANVLTF.

The chain couples TRBV18 to TRBJ1-3; D uncertain. Germline V lookup: CDR1 KGHSH, CDR2 LQKENI. This CDR3 comprises 16 residues. Trimming cost V 4 bases and J 0 bases, with 13 bases left between them. The CDR3 loop reads CASSRLSTDSGNTIYF. The CDR3 DNA follows: TGTGCCAGCTCACGACTTTCGACGGACTCTGGAAACACCATATATTTT.

The chain joins TRBV19 to TRBJ1-3, with 9 bases lining up with TRBD1. With 6 bases clipped from V and 0 bases from J, the junction kept 3 bases outside the gene matches. The CDR3 is 15 amino acids. Germline lookup yields CDR1 LNHDA and CDR2 SQIVND (reference sequence). CDR3 bases: TGTGCCAGTAGGGGACAGGGAAGCTCTGGAAACACCATATATTTT. This gives the protein CASRGQGSSGNTIYF.

The chain has TRBV5-5 and TRBJ2-7, with 9 bases matching TRBD2. The ends lost 7 bases at V and 6 bases at J; junction bases unmatched: 17. In germline, CDR1 is SGHKS, CDR2 YYEKEE (reference sequence). CDR3 size: 16 residues. The CDR3 region is CASETHTRAGGAEQYF. The DNA for the CDR3 is TGTGCCAGCGAGACCCATACCCGGGCGGGGGGGGCCGAGCAGTACTTC.

V is TRBV6-5 and J is TRBJ1-3; D uncertain. Germline values: CDR1 MNHEY, CDR2 SVGAGI. V was trimmed by 6 bases and J by 6 bases, leaving 18 bases between them. This CDR3 is 15 amino acids long. The chain's CDR3 is CASRIGGGGENTIYF. DNA for the CDR3: TGTGCCAGCAGAATTGGAGGAGGAGGAGAAAACACCATATATTTT.

The chain has TRBV2 and TRBJ2-3, with TRBD2 matching 9 bases. This CDR3 is built from 16 residues. Germline V CDR1 and CDR2: SNHLY, FYNNEI. The ends lost 2 bases at V and 1 base at J; junction bases unmatched: 4. The CDR3 spells CASSERAGGRTDTQYF. The CDR3 region has the DNA TGTGCCAGCAGTGAACGAGCGGGGGGCCGCACAGATACGCAGTATTTT.

The gene calls are TRBV29-1 and TRBJ1-1; TRBD1 matches 10 bases. Unmatched junction bases numbered 7, after V lost 8 bases and J lost 4 bases. CDR1 is SQVTM, CDR2 ANQGSEA, per germline. The CDR3 consists of 13 residues. The CDR3 region has the DNA TGCAGCACAAGACAGGGGGCTTCCACTGAAGCTTTCTTT. Its protein product is CSTRQGASTEAFF.